This is a list of T cell receptor beta chains from one sample in a study of radiotherapy plus CTLA-4 blockade in lung cancer. Some clones are missing from TCRdb's copy, which holds only in-frame ones; the method was immunoSEQ multiplex PCR. The table has about 88,000 clones, roughly 70% seen once. Sequenced material: peripheral blood, taken from a patient treated with radiotherapy plus ipilimumab. The receptors here all came from a human donor with non-small cell lung cancer that progressed on radiotherapy plus ipilimumab. Both conserved end residues are part of each CDR3. Fields, in order: clone size, CDR3 length, V gene, D gene, J gene, CDR3 protein, CDR3 DNA. D genes are given only for firm matches. Only part of the rows carry a size: once, few, many, or a class if the clone is expanded.

clone_size: .
cdr3_length: 14
v_call: TRBV7-2
d_call: .
j_call: TRBJ2-5
cdr3_aa: CASSLAGRQETQYF
cdr3_nt: TGTGCCAGCAGCTTAGCGGGAAGGCAAGAGACCCAGTACTTC

clone_size: .
cdr3_length: 15
v_call: TRBV6-1
d_call: TRBD1
j_call: TRBJ2-7
cdr3_aa: CASSDWTGTSYEQYF
cdr3_nt: TGTGCCAGCAGTGATTGGACAGGAACGTCCTACGAGCAGTACTTC

clone_size: .
cdr3_length: 15
v_call: TRBV6-1
d_call: .
j_call: TRBJ2-7
cdr3_aa: CASSKSRIPSYEQYF
cdr3_nt: TGTGCCAGCAGTAAGAGCCGGATCCCCTCCTACGAGCAGTACTTC

clone_size: once
cdr3_length: 14
v_call: TRBV18
d_call: .
j_call: TRBJ1-1
cdr3_aa: CASSPTDKSTEAFF
cdr3_nt: TGTGCCAGCTCACCTACAGACAAGAGTACTGAAGCTTTCTTT

clone_size: .
cdr3_length: 14
v_call: TRBV6-6
d_call: TRBD2
j_call: TRBJ2-7
cdr3_aa: CASNQAGGRGEQYF
cdr3_nt: TGTGCCAGCAACCAAGCGGGAGGAAGAGGCGAGCAGTACTTC

clone_size: .
cdr3_length: 15
v_call: TRBV28
d_call: .
j_call: TRBJ1-5
cdr3_aa: CASSSTAPVHQPQHF
cdr3_nt: TGTGCCAGCAGCTCAACGGCCCCCGTACATCAGCCCCAGCATTTT

clone_size: once
cdr3_length: 14
v_call: TRBV10-3
d_call: .
j_call: TRBJ2-7
cdr3_aa: CANPPNRASYEQYF
cdr3_nt: TGTGCCAACCCACCCAACAGGGCCTCCTACGAGCAGTACTTC

clone_size: .
cdr3_length: 15
v_call: TRBV7-2
d_call: TRBD1
j_call: TRBJ1-1
cdr3_aa: CASSSHIDRQGQAFF
cdr3_nt: TGTGCCAGCAGCTCCCATATTGACAGACAGGGTCAAGCTTTCTTT

clone_size: few
cdr3_length: 13
v_call: TRBV27
d_call: .
j_call: TRBJ1-5
cdr3_aa: CASSFGGNQPQHF
cdr3_nt: TGTGCCAGCAGTTTCGGGGGGAATCAGCCCCAGCATTTT

clone_size: .
cdr3_length: 16
v_call: TRBV9
d_call: .
j_call: TRBJ1-6
cdr3_aa: CASSPSTLGGGSPLHF
cdr3_nt: TGTGCCAGCAGCCCATCCACACTAGGGGGTGGATCACCCCTCCACTTT

clone_size: .
cdr3_length: 16
v_call: TRBV2
d_call: .
j_call: TRBJ2-2
cdr3_aa: CASSRPPTMNTGELFF
cdr3_nt: TGTGCCAGCAGCCGACCGCCGACAATGAACACCGGGGAGCTGTTTTTT

clone_size: once
cdr3_length: 16
v_call: TRBV11-2
d_call: .
j_call: TRBJ1-3
cdr3_aa: CASSLAPAGGGNTIYF
cdr3_nt: TGTGCCAGCAGCTTAGCCCCGGCGGGGGGTGGAAACACCATATATTTT

clone_size: .
cdr3_length: 13
v_call: TRBV5-1
d_call: .
j_call: TRBJ1-3
cdr3_aa: CASRSGLGNTIYF
cdr3_nt: TGCGCCAGCAGGTCAGGGCTCGGAAACACCATATATTTT

clone_size: .
cdr3_length: 13
v_call: TRBV4-3
d_call: TRBD1
j_call: TRBJ1-4
cdr3_aa: CATGAGGKGKLFF
cdr3_nt: TGCGCCACTGGGGCAGGGGGAAAGGGAAAACTGTTTTTT

clone_size: .
cdr3_length: 13
v_call: TRBV6-5
d_call: .
j_call: TRBJ1-1
cdr3_aa: CASSTRPTDEAFF
cdr3_nt: TGTGCCAGCAGTACCAGACCGACAGATGAAGCTTTCTTT

clone_size: few
cdr3_length: 17
v_call: TRBV7-9
d_call: TRBD2
j_call: TRBJ2-1
cdr3_aa: CASSLEGLAGIYNEQFF
cdr3_nt: TGTGCCAGCAGCTTAGAGGGGCTAGCGGGGATTTACAATGAGCAGTTCTTC

clone_size: .
cdr3_length: 14
v_call: TRBV25-1
d_call: TRBD1
j_call: TRBJ1-2
cdr3_aa: CASRGQGVNYGYTF
cdr3_nt: TGTGCCAGTAGGGGACAGGGGGTGAACTATGGCTACACCTTC

clone_size: .
cdr3_length: 16
v_call: TRBV29-1
d_call: TRBD2
j_call: TRBJ2-3
cdr3_aa: CSVVGGGFSSTDTQYF
cdr3_nt: TGCAGCGTTGTTGGCGGGGGGTTCTCTAGCACAGATACGCAGTATTTT

clone_size: once
cdr3_length: 15
v_call: TRBV7-9
d_call: TRBD1
j_call: TRBJ2-1
cdr3_aa: CASSILTGGDFEQFF
cdr3_nt: TGTGCCAGCAGCATATTAACAGGGGGCGATTTTGAGCAGTTCTTC

clone_size: .
cdr3_length: 13
v_call: TRBV7-9
d_call: TRBD1
j_call: TRBJ2-7
cdr3_aa: CVSSLTGLGEQYF
cdr3_nt: TGTGTCAGCAGCCTGACAGGGTTAGGCGAGCAGTACTTC

clone_size: .
cdr3_length: 15
v_call: TRBV10-3
d_call: TRBD1
j_call: TRBJ1-2
cdr3_aa: CAISTLGQGIHGYTF
cdr3_nt: TGTGCCATCAGTACACTGGGACAGGGTATCCATGGCTACACCTTC

clone_size: .
cdr3_length: 14
v_call: TRBV19
d_call: TRBD2
j_call: TRBJ2-5
cdr3_aa: CASSRTSGGETQYF
cdr3_nt: TGTGCCAGTAGTCGGACTAGCGGGGGAGAGACCCAGTACTTC

clone_size: medium-sized
cdr3_length: 15
v_call: TRBV2
d_call: .
j_call: TRBJ2-3
cdr3_aa: CATREGDSSTDTQYF
cdr3_nt: TGTGCCACCAGGGAGGGGGACTCTAGCACAGATACGCAGTATTTT

clone_size: .
cdr3_length: 14
v_call: TRBV27
d_call: .
j_call: TRBJ1-2
cdr3_aa: CASSWDGGFWGYTF
cdr3_nt: TGTGCCAGCAGTTGGGACGGAGGGTTTTGGGGCTACACCTTC

clone_size: .
cdr3_length: 17
v_call: TRBV5-1
d_call: .
j_call: TRBJ1-1
cdr3_aa: CASSSSWGSGGDTEAFF
cdr3_nt: TGCGCCAGCAGCTCGTCGTGGGGGAGCGGGGGAGACACTGAAGCTTTCTTT

clone_size: .
cdr3_length: 16
v_call: TRBV11-2
d_call: .
j_call: TRBJ2-1
cdr3_aa: CASSFLQASSYNEQFF
cdr3_nt: TGTGCCAGCAGCTTCCTACAGGCGAGCTCCTACAATGAGCAGTTCTTC

clone_size: .
cdr3_length: 14
v_call: TRBV2
d_call: TRBD1
j_call: TRBJ1-1
cdr3_aa: CASSTTGGDTEAFF
cdr3_nt: TGTGCCAGCAGCACGACAGGGGGGGACACTGAAGCTTTCTTT

clone_size: .
cdr3_length: 18
v_call: TRBV4-1
d_call: TRBD2
j_call: TRBJ2-1
cdr3_aa: CASSRPGAGGSSDNEQFF
cdr3_nt: TGCGCCAGCAGCCGCCCAGGAGCGGGAGGGAGCAGCGACAATGAGCAGTTCTTC

clone_size: .
cdr3_length: 16
v_call: TRBV7-6
d_call: .
j_call: TRBJ1-1
cdr3_aa: CASSLYARTRDTEAFF
cdr3_nt: TGTGCCAGCAGCTTGTATGCAAGGACCCGGGACACTGAAGCTTTCTTT

clone_size: .
cdr3_length: 13
v_call: TRBV30
d_call: TRBD1
j_call: TRBJ2-5
cdr3_aa: CAWSGTGRETQYF
cdr3_nt: TGTGCCTGGAGCGGGACAGGGAGAGAGACCCAGTACTTC

clone_size: .
cdr3_length: 14
v_call: TRBV5-1
d_call: TRBD1
j_call: TRBJ2-7
cdr3_aa: CASSPGTGGAEQYF
cdr3_nt: TGCGCCAGCAGCCCCGGGACAGGGGGCGCCGAGCAGTACTTC

clone_size: .
cdr3_length: 15
v_call: TRBV10-1
d_call: .
j_call: TRBJ2-3
cdr3_aa: CASSESEDSTDTQYF
cdr3_nt: TGCGCCAGCAGTGAGTCGGAAGACAGCACAGATACGCAGTATTTT

clone_size: .
cdr3_length: 15
v_call: TRBV11-3
d_call: .
j_call: TRBJ2-7
cdr3_aa: CASSLGPLALDEQYF
cdr3_nt: TGTGCCAGCAGCTTAGGCCCCCTTGCCCTCGACGAGCAGTACTTC

clone_size: .
cdr3_length: 18
v_call: TRBV7-3
d_call: .
j_call: TRBJ2-6
cdr3_aa: CASSLNGEQGSGANVLTF
cdr3_nt: TGTGCCAGCAGCTTAAACGGTGAACAGGGCTCTGGGGCCAACGTCCTGACTTTC

clone_size: once
cdr3_length: 15
v_call: TRBV7-9
d_call: .
j_call: TRBJ2-7
cdr3_aa: CASSSGPDRGYEQYF
cdr3_nt: TGTGCCAGCAGCTCAGGTCCGGACCGGGGCTACGAGCAGTACTTC

clone_size: .
cdr3_length: 14
v_call: TRBV28
d_call: .
j_call: TRBJ1-1
cdr3_aa: CASSLEGVSTEAFF
cdr3_nt: TGTGCCAGCAGTTTAGAGGGGGTTAGCACTGAAGCTTTCTTT

clone_size: .
cdr3_length: 14
v_call: TRBV5-1
d_call: .
j_call: TRBJ2-1
cdr3_aa: CASSEANSYNEQFF
cdr3_nt: TGCGCCAGCAGCGAGGCTAACTCCTACAATGAGCAGTTCTTC

clone_size: .
cdr3_length: 15
v_call: TRBV4-3
d_call: .
j_call: TRBJ1-2
cdr3_aa: CASSQDPQGTYGYTF
cdr3_nt: TGCGCCAGCAGCCAAGATCCACAGGGAACCTATGGCTACACCTTC

clone_size: .
cdr3_length: 12
v_call: TRBV28
d_call: .
j_call: TRBJ1-2
cdr3_aa: CASLAARVGYTF
cdr3_nt: TGTGCCAGCCTGGCAGCCAGGGTCGGCTACACCTTC

clone_size: .
cdr3_length: 16
v_call: TRBV6-1
d_call: .
j_call: TRBJ2-7
cdr3_aa: CASSEARWDSSYEQYF
cdr3_nt: TGTGCCAGCAGTGAAGCGCGGTGGGACTCGTCCTACGAGCAGTACTTC

clone_size: .
cdr3_length: 17
v_call: TRBV7-3
d_call: .
j_call: TRBJ2-3
cdr3_aa: CASSLRGDGRPGDTQYF
cdr3_nt: TGTGCCAGCAGCTTAAGGGGGGACGGGCGGCCAGGGGATACGCAGTATTTT

clone_size: .
cdr3_length: 16
v_call: TRBV7-3
d_call: TRBD2
j_call: TRBJ2-1
cdr3_aa: CASSPRTSGRGNEQFF
cdr3_nt: TGTGCCAGCAGCCCGCGGACTAGCGGGAGGGGCAATGAGCAGTTCTTC

clone_size: .
cdr3_length: 16
v_call: TRBV27
d_call: TRBD2
j_call: TRBJ2-7
cdr3_aa: CASSLGLAEFTYEQYF
cdr3_nt: TGTGCCAGCAGTTTAGGCCTAGCGGAGTTTACCTACGAGCAGTACTTC

clone_size: once
cdr3_length: 15
v_call: TRBV11-2
d_call: .
j_call: TRBJ1-3
cdr3_aa: CASSLWIGSGNTIYF
cdr3_nt: TGTGCCAGCAGCTTATGGATTGGCTCTGGAAACACCATATATTTT

clone_size: .
cdr3_length: 16
v_call: TRBV7-3
d_call: TRBD2
j_call: TRBJ2-3
cdr3_aa: CASSSGLAGGTDTQYF
cdr3_nt: TGTGCCAGCAGCTCTGGACTAGCGGGAGGCACAGATACGCAGTATTTT

clone_size: .
cdr3_length: 10
v_call: TRBV29-1
d_call: .
j_call: TRBJ1-2
cdr3_aa: CSVDNYGYTF
cdr3_nt: TGCAGCGTTGACAACTATGGCTACACCTTC

clone_size: once
cdr3_length: 16
v_call: TRBV5-1
d_call: TRBD2
j_call: TRBJ2-1
cdr3_aa: CASSFGLAGGLDEQFF
cdr3_nt: TGCGCCAGCAGCTTCGGGCTAGCGGGGGGCCTGGATGAGCAGTTCTTC

clone_size: .
cdr3_length: 17
v_call: TRBV15
d_call: .
j_call: TRBJ1-5
cdr3_aa: CATSRDLMQAAHQPQHF
cdr3_nt: TGTGCCACCAGCAGAGATCTAATGCAGGCGGCCCATCAGCCCCAGCATTTT